A selection of T cell receptor beta chains follows, all from one sample in a study of blood T cells in healthy people across ages. TCRdb re-analysed the 5' RACE reads in MiXCR, keeping a single row per CDR3 protein. The sample includes roughly 1 million distinct CDR3 sequences, approximately 25% seen only once; the top ten take approximately 0.75%. The same sample was also used in a study of T cells of mothers and their children.

Material for sequencing was blood. The receptors derive from a girl between 2 and 10 years old in good health. CDR3s include the opening cysteine and the closing phenylalanine or tryptophan. The order of the fields is V gene, clone size, J gene, D gene, CDR3 DNA, CDR3 protein. A D gene is named only where the DNA matches it firmly. Clone size is not always given. Where it is, it says once, few, many or a class for expanded clones.

TRBV5-1	few	TRBJ2-5	TRBD2	TGCGCCAGCAGCTTGATCTCTAGCGGGTCCTACAATGAGCAGCTCTTC	CASSLISSGSYNEQLF
TRBV7-3	NA	TRBJ2-7	TRBD2	TGTGCCAGCAGCTTAAGGGGGACTAGCGGATTCTACGAGCAGTACTTC	CASSLRGTSGFYEQYF
TRBV4-1	NA	TRBJ2-7	NA	TGCGCCAGCAGCCAAGAAACACAGCCTTTTTACGAGCAGTACTTC	CASSQETQPFYEQYF
TRBV7-9	NA	TRBJ2-7	TRBD2	TGTGCCAGCAGCCCGGGGACTAGCGGGACCTCCTACGAGCAGTACTTC	CASSPGTSGTSYEQYF
TRBV4-2	few	TRBJ2-6	NA	TGTGCCAGCAGCCAAGGGACGGCTGGGGCCAACGTCCTGACTTTC	CASSQGTAGANVLTF
TRBV7-8	few	TRBJ2-5	NA	TGTGCCAGCAGCTTTCTGCGAGGTTCGTACCAAGAGACCCAGTACTTC	CASSFLRGSYQETQYF
TRBV7-2	NA	TRBJ1-1	NA	TGTGCCAGCAGCTTAACACCATACCCGCCCGAAGCTTTCTTT	CASSLTPYPPEAFF
TRBV6-5	NA	TRBJ2-5	NA	TGTGCCAGCAGTTACTCAACATTTGGGGGGCGTCTCGAGACCCAGTACTTC	CASSYSTFGGRLETQYF
TRBV7-9	NA	TRBJ2-1	NA	TGTGCCAGCAGCTTCGACACTAGCTCCTACAATGAGCAGTTCTTC	CASSFDTSSYNEQFF
TRBV28	NA	TRBJ2-7	TRBD2	TGTGCCAGCAGTTTAGGATCCATGGTCCTTAGCGGGAGGGTTTCCTACGAGCAGTACTTC	CASSLGSMVLSGRVSYEQYF
TRBV7-2	NA	TRBJ1-2	NA	TGTGCCAGCAGCTACCACTTGGACAGCGACTATGGCTACACCTTC	CASSYHLDSDYGYTF
TRBV19	NA	TRBJ2-5	NA	TGTGCCAGTATAGGAAGCGAAGAGACCCAGTACTTC	CASIGSEETQYF
TRBV5-4	NA	TRBJ1-2	NA	TGTGCCAGCAGCTGGGCCGGGACAAACTATGGCTACACCTTC	CASSWAGTNYGYTF
TRBV20-1	NA	TRBJ1-6	NA	TGCAGTGCTAGGTACGGGGCATGGAGCTCCTATAATTCACCCCTCCACTTT	CSARYGAWSSYNSPLHF
TRBV9	NA	TRBJ2-5	TRBD2	TGTGCCAGCAGCCCGGGCGGGGGGATCCAAGAGACCCAGTACTTC	CASSPGGGIQETQYF
TRBV7-9	NA	TRBJ2-1	NA	TGTGCCAGCAGCCTTCGGCGGATTATGGGTGACAATGAGCAGTTCTTC	CASSLRRIMGDNEQFF
TRBV28	NA	TRBJ2-4	NA	TGTGCCAGCACCCAGAGGAACATTCAGTACTTC	CASTQRNIQYF
TRBV7-9	NA	TRBJ1-4	NA	TGTGCCAGCAGCTTGAGTCAAAAACTGTTTTTT	CASSLSQKLFF
TRBV20-1	few	TRBJ2-7	NA	TGCAGTGCAACGGACAGCAGGACCTTCGAGCAGTACTTC	CSATDSRTFEQYF
TRBV6-5	few	TRBJ2-3	TRBD1	TGTGCCAGCAGCTCCGGGACAGGACAGTTGGATACGCAGTATTTT	CASSSGTGQLDTQYF
TRBV3-1	NA	TRBJ1-6	NA	TGTGCCAGCAGCCAAGATTTACAGGGAAGGTCACCCCTCCACTTT	CASSQDLQGRSPLHF
TRBV9	few	TRBJ2-4	TRBD2	TGTGCCAGCAGCCCCCACCCAGGCCCCCGGGGACTAGATGGCATTCAGTACTTC	CASSPHPGPRGLDGIQYF
TRBV7-8	NA	TRBJ1-4	NA	TGTGCCAGCAGCTTTACATCAGTCGAGGAAAAACTGTTTTTT	CASSFTSVEEKLFF
TRBV6-1	NA	TRBJ2-7	NA	TGTGCCAGCAGTGATGGGGCAGGGGGGTACGAGCAGTACTTC	CASSDGAGGYEQYF
TRBV9	few	TRBJ2-3	NA	TGTGCCAGCAGCGGGGGACACCCCTACACAGATACGCAGTATTTT	CASSGGHPYTDTQYF
TRBV24-1	few	TRBJ2-1	NA	TGTGCCATCGATAAAGGTGGTGAGCAGTTCTTC	CAIDKGGEQFF
TRBV11-2	once	TRBJ2-3	TRBD1	TGTGCCAGCAGCAAAGGGACAGGGAAGGAACTCACAGATACGCAGTATTTT	CASSKGTGKELTDTQYF
TRBV6-6	NA	TRBJ1-1	TRBD1	TGTGCCACGGAGAACGGACAGGGGGCTATGAACACTGAAGCTTTCTTT	CATENGQGAMNTEAFF
TRBV29-1	NA	TRBJ1-1	NA	TGCAGCGTTGAAGGCCCGGGGAACACTGAAGCTTTCTTT	CSVEGPGNTEAFF
TRBV18	NA	TRBJ2-1	NA	TGTGCCAGCTCACCAAGGGCGGATGAGCAGTTCTTC	CASSPRADEQFF
TRBV20-1	few	TRBJ2-3	TRBD2	TGCAGTGCTAGGTCTGGGACTAGCACAACTCATCCGCAGTATTTT	CSARSGTSTTHPQYF
TRBV4-1	few	TRBJ2-5	TRBD2	TGTGCCAGCAGCCAAGGACTAGCGGTCCAAGAGACCCAGTACTTC	CASSQGLAVQETQYF
TRBV29-1	NA	TRBJ2-5	NA	TGCAGCTCCGATCTGGGTGGGGAAGAGACCCAGTACTTC	CSSDLGGEETQYF